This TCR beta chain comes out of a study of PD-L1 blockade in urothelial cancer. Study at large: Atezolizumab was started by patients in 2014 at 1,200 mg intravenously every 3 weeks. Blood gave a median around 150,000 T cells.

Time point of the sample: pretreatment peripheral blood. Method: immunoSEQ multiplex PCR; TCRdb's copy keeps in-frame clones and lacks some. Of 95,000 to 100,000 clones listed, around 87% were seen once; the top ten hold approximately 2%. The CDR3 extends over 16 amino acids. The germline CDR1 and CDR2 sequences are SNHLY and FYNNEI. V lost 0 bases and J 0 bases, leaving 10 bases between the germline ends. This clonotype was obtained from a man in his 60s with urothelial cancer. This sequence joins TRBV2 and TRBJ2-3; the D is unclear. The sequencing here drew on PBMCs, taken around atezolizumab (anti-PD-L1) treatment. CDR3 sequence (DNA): TGTGCCAGCAGTGAAGCCGGCGGTTCTAGCACAGATACGCAGTATTTT. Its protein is CASSEAGGSSTDTQYF.